These 28 T cell receptor beta chains were all obtained from the same sample, sequenced in a study of cytomegalovirus exposure and HLA in healthy donors. PCR employed 60 Vbeta and 13 Jbeta primers. The repertoire was sequenced with immunoSEQ multiplex PCR; TCRdb's copy has only in-frame clones and lacks some. The sample has approximately 110,000 clones, roughly four fifths seen once. Sequenced: PBMCs. The receptors were sampled from a man aged 45-65 years in good health and CMV-seronegative.

This clone was seen many times. The chain employs TRBV10-3 and TRBJ1-1; tentatively, D is TRBD1 (5 bases). V lost 4 bases and J 3 bases, leaving 12 bases between the germline ends. Germline CDR1 ENHRY, CDR2 SYGVKD. There are 14 residues in the CDR3. As DNA, the CDR3 is TGTGCCATCAGTGCCGACAGTGGCGACACTGAAGCTTTCTTT. It yields the protein CAISADSGDTEAFF.

The rearrangement uses TRBV23-1 and TRBJ2-7; a weak D match, TRBD1 (5 bases). TRBV23-1 is flagged as an ORF with uncertain function. The germline V and J ends were trimmed by 4 bases and 3 bases, with 22 bases remaining between them. This CDR3 is 17 amino acids long. Here the CDR3 DNA reads TGCGCCAGCAGTCCCCGCCCTGGCAGGGAAAAACACTACGAGCAGTACGTC. It specifies CASSPRPGREKHYEQYV.

V is TRBV19 and J is TRBJ1-5; D gene unclear. Germline CDR1 LNHDA, CDR2 SQIVND (reference sequence). The CDR3 has 16 residues. Deletions cut 2 bases from V and 0 bases from J, with 11 bases between. CDR3 sequence (DNA): TGTGCCAGTAGTATATCCGGAGGTTATAGCAATCAGCCCCAGCATTTT. It yields the protein CASSISGGYSNQPQHF.

The V call is TRBV5-4, the J call TRBJ2-1; D is perhaps TRBD2 (7 bases). Deletions cut 2 bases from V and 6 bases from J, with 15 bases between. The CDR3 has 15 residues. From germline, CDR1 is SGHNT and CDR2 YYREEE (reference sequence). The CDR3, as DNA: TGTGCCAGCAGCTTTTGGGGGGGCCAGCGCAATGAGCAGTTCTTC. It encodes CASSFWGGQRNEQFF.

The CDR3 loop reads CASSLKDNIRETQYF. The DNA for the CDR3 is TGTGCCAGCAGCTTAAAGGACAATATACGAGAGACCCAGTACTTC. The chain couples TRBV5-8 to TRBJ2-5; possibly TRBD1 for D (5 bases). The V gene's germline CDR1 is SGHTS and CDR2 YDEGEE. The CDR3 runs 15 residues. The V and J ends lost 2 bases and 4 bases respectively, with 15 bases between them.

This clone appeared a few times. V gene TRBV5-1 combines with J gene TRBJ2-1, with D possibly being TRBD2 (5 bases). This CDR3 spans 21 amino acids. Germline V gene sequence: CDR1 SGHRS, CDR2 YFSETQ. The V end lost 1 base, the J end lost 0 bases, and 26 bases lay between the germline ends. The CDR3 spells CASSLSTRDPTFLNSYNEQFF. Here the CDR3 DNA reads TGCGCCAGCAGCTTGTCGACCCGGGATCCGACTTTTTTAAACTCCTACAATGAGCAGTTCTTC.

This clone has just one count. V and J are TRBV5-1 and TRBJ1-4; 8 bases line up with TRBD1. J gave up 7 bases and V 5 bases, and 7 bases lay outside the gene matches. Germline CDR1 is SGHRS and CDR2 is YFSETQ. The CDR3 is made up of 14 amino acids. CDR3 loop: CASSRTGSGEKLFF. The CDR3, as DNA: TGCGCCAGCAGTAGGACAGGGTCAGGTGAAAAACTGTTTTTT. Using reference TRBV5-1 and TRBJ1-4 for the parts outside the CDR3, the full variable domain is KAGVTQTPRYLIKTRGQQVTLSCSPISGHRSVSWYQQTPGQGLQFLFEYFSETQRNKGNFPGRFSGRQFSNSRSEMNVSTLELGDSALYLCASSRTGSGEKLFFGSGTQLSVL.

The genes are TRBV7-2 and TRBJ2-7; 8 bases map to TRBD2. J gave up 2 bases and V 0 bases, and 6 bases lay outside the gene matches. The CDR3 is made up of 16 amino acids. Germline values: CDR1 SGHTA, CDR2 FQGNSA. CDR3 sequence (DNA): TGTGCCAGCAGCTTAGCGCCGAGCGGGAGAGCCTACGAGCAGTACTTC. This gives the protein CASSLAPSGRAYEQYF.

This clone was seen only once. The chain is built from TRBV27 and TRBJ2-7; tentative D call: TRBD1 (6 bases). Germline CDR1 is MNHEY and CDR2 is SMNVEV (reference sequence). CDR3 length: 16 residues. The V end lost 4 bases, the J end lost 6 bases, and 22 bases lay between the germline ends. Here the CDR3 reads CASSSTSTGWGSEQYF. The CDR3 coding sequence is TGTGCCAGCAGTTCCACCTCCACAGGGTGGGGCAGCGAGCAGTACTTC.

The V call is TRBV25-1, the J call TRBJ2-1, with D possibly matching TRBD1 (6 bases). The germline V gene has CDR1 MGHDK and CDR2 SYGVNS. The CDR3 contains 13 residues. V lost 3 bases to trimming and J lost 11 bases, with 14 bases between them. CDR3 DNA sequence: TGTGCCAGCAGTGAGTACTACGGACAGAAGCAGTTCTTC. Protein product: CASSEYYGQKQFF.

The V and J genes are TRBV6-1 and TRBJ1-2; D uncertain. Germline values: CDR1 MNHNS, CDR2 SASEGT. This CDR3 has 13 amino acids. V gave up 6 bases and J gave up 2 bases, with 10 bases separating them. CDR3 coding DNA: TGTGCCAGCAGCGCGGATCCAAACTATGGCTACACCTTC. This gives the protein CASSADPNYGYTF.

V is TRBV19 and J is TRBJ2-5; no clear D gene. CDR3 length equals 13 residues. V lost 3 bases to trimming and J lost 4 bases, with 9 bases between them. Germline CDR1 LNHDA, CDR2 SQIVND (reference sequence). The CDR3 DNA is TGTGCCAGTAGTATCAGCTCAGGAGAGACCCAGTACTTC. Translating it yields CASSISSGETQYF. Drawing the rest from reference TRBV19 and TRBJ2-5, the complete variable domain is DGGITQSPKYLFRKEGQNVTLSCEQNLNHDAMYWYRQDPGQGLRLIYYSQIVNDFQKGDIAEGYSVSREKKESFPLTVTSAQKNPTAFYLCASSISSGETQYFGPGTRLLVL.

The gene calls are TRBV5-4 and TRBJ2-4, with D tentatively TRBD2 (7 bases). The V end was cut by 0 bases, the J end by 4 bases, with 14 bases between. Germline V gene sequence: CDR1 SGHNT, CDR2 YYREEE (reference sequence). The length of the CDR3 is 16 residues. The CDR3 bases are TGTGCCAGCAGCTTGGGGGGGCGGGGGTTAAAAAACATTCAGTACTTC. Translating it yields CASSLGGRGLKNIQYF.

The J gene is TRBJ2-2, the V gene TRBV10-3, with D possibly TRBD1 on 5 matching bases. There are 16 residues in the CDR3. V shed 0 bases and J shed 4 bases, with 12 bases lying between them. Germline V lookup: CDR1 ENHRY, CDR2 SYGVKD. The DNA of the CDR3 is TGTGCCATCAGTGAGTCGCGGCAGGGTGGCACCGGGGAGCTGTTTTTT. Translating it yields CAISESRQGGTGELFF.

This sequence joins TRBV5-8 and TRBJ2-2, with TRBD1 identical over 9 bases. Trimming removed 4 bases from V and 6 bases from J; junction bases left unmatched: 7. The CDR3 extends over 15 amino acids. Germline CDR1 is SGHTS and CDR2 is YDEGEE. CDR3 coding DNA: TGTGCCAGCAGCCGGGACAGGGATGGGCCCGGGGAGCTGTTTTTT. It translates to CASSRDRDGPGELFF.

The V gene is TRBV4-2, the J gene TRBJ1-5; D perhaps matches TRBD1 (6 bases). Germline values: CDR1 LGHNA, CDR2 YNFKEQ. Trimming stripped 3 bases from V and 10 bases from J, with 13 bases between. This CDR3 spans 13 amino acids. Here the CDR3 reads CASSQEQGEPQHF. The CDR3 bases are TGTGCCAGCAGCCAGGAACAGGGTGAACCCCAGCATTTT.

This clone was counted between two and nine times. The CDR3 loop is CASSLPSGENNEQFF. The CDR3 bases are TGCGCCAGCAGCTTGCCTAGCGGCGAAAACAATGAGCAGTTCTTC. This chain joins TRBV5-1 and TRBJ2-1; TRBD2 matches 7 bases. CDR3 length: 15 amino acids. Trimming took 1 base from V and 5 from J; bases not matched to a gene: 6. Germline lookup yields CDR1 SGHRS and CDR2 YFSETQ. The whole variable domain, remainder taken from reference TRBV5-1 and TRBJ2-1, is KAGVTQTPRYLIKTRGQQVTLSCSPISGHRSVSWYQQTPGQGLQFLFEYFSETQRNKGNFPGRFSGRQFSNSRSEMNVSTLELGDSALYLCASSLPSGENNEQFFGPGTRLTVL.

The chain combines TRBV11-2 with TRBJ2-3, with D maybe TRBD2 (7 bases). V shed 2 bases and J shed 2 bases, with 11 bases lying between them. The CDR3 is 15 residues long. The germline gives CDR1 SGHAT, CDR2 FQNNGV. In DNA, the CDR3 is TGTGCCAGCAGCTTATGGGGGGGGCCCACAGATACGCAGTATTTT. Translation: CASSLWGGPTDTQYF. The full variable domain, its missing parts supplied by reference TRBV11-2 and TRBJ2-3, is EAGVAQSPRYKIIEKRQSVAFWCNPISGHATLYWYQQILGQGPKLLIQFQNNGVVDDSQLPKDRFSAERLKGVDSTLKIQPAKLEDSAVYLCASSLWGGPTDTQYFGPGTRLTVL.

This clone was counted only a few times. V is TRBV5-1 and J is TRBJ1-3; unclear D gene. This CDR3 region has 16 residues. V was pared by 0 bases and J by 0 bases, with 10 bases between. Germline V gene sequence: CDR1 SGHRS, CDR2 YFSETQ. The CDR3 sequence: CASSLAAGYSGNTIYF. In DNA form, the CDR3 reads TGCGCCAGCAGCTTGGCCGCAGGCTACTCTGGAAACACCATATATTTT. The complete variable domain, with remaining parts taken from reference TRBV5-1 and TRBJ1-3, reads KAGVTQTPRYLIKTRGQQVTLSCSPISGHRSVSWYQQTPGQGLQFLFEYFSETQRNKGNFPGRFSGRQFSNSRSEMNVSTLELGDSALYLCASSLAAGYSGNTIYFGEGSWLTVV.

The V gene is TRBV5-1, the J gene TRBJ2-1, with TRBD2 matching over 10 bases. This CDR3 has 15 amino acids. Germline V gives CDR1 SGHRS, CDR2 YFSETQ. The V gene end was trimmed by 4 bases and the J gene end by 5 bases; junction bases not matched to a gene: 6. The CDR3 DNA is TGCGCCAGCAGCCCCCCTAGCGGGGGTCACAATGAGCAGTTCTTC. Its protein is CASSPPSGGHNEQFF.

The chain uses TRBV2 and TRBJ2-1, with 7 bases that match TRBD1. V was clipped by 8 bases and J by 2 bases; unmatched bases: 6. The CDR3 is made up of 14 amino acids. Germline CDR1 reads SNHLY; CDR2 reads FYNNEI. The CDR3 sequence: CASHWQGAYNEQFF. CDR3 DNA: TGTGCCAGCCACTGGCAGGGGGCCTACAATGAGCAGTTCTTC.

This sequence joins TRBV7-8 and TRBJ2-3; tentative D call: TRBD2 (5 bases). The CDR3 sequence is 15 residues long. V was cut by 5 bases and J by 0 bases, with 12 bases left in between. CDR1 SGHVS and CDR2 FQNEAQ come from the germline V gene. CDR3 sequence (DNA): TGTGCCAGCAGCCCCCGGGGAGCTAGCACAGATACGCAGTATTTT. Encoded protein: CASSPRGASTDTQYF.

The rearrangement links TRBV5-1 to TRBJ2-3; 8 nucleotides line up with TRBD2. Germline V gene data show CDR1 as SGHRS and CDR2 as YFSETQ. Losses at the gene ends were 4 bases for V and 6 bases for J; bases not matched to a gene: 7. The CDR3 consists of 14 residues. CDR3: CASSRSGGTDTQYF. CDR3 nucleotides: TGCGCCAGCAGCAGATCGGGGGGGACGGATACGCAGTATTTT.

This chain uses TRBV5-1 with TRBJ1-5; weak D call: TRBD1 (6 bases). Germline CDR1 and CDR2: SGHRS and YFSETQ. The CDR3 length is 15 residues. The V end was cut by 1 base, the J end by 1 base, with 9 bases between. Here the CDR3 DNA reads TGCGCCAGCAGCTTGCAGGGGTTCAGCAATCAGCCCCAGCATTTT. This codes for CASSLQGFSNQPQHF.

The chain carries TRBV18 and TRBJ2-5; no clear D. V was clipped by 1 base and J by 2 bases, with 11 bases between them. There are 15 residues in the CDR3. Germline V gene sequence: CDR1 KGHSH, CDR2 LQKENI. CDR3 residues: CASSPRSNLQETQYF. The CDR3 DNA sequence: TGTGCCAGCTCACCACGGTCGAACTTACAAGAGACCCAGTACTTC.

The J gene is TRBJ1-1, the V gene TRBV28; D perhaps matches TRBD1 (6 bases). The V gene lost 7 bases and the J gene lost 4 bases, with 13 bases spanning the gap. This CDR3 is 13 amino acids long. Germline values: CDR1 MDHEN, CDR2 SYDVKM. This chain's CDR3 is CASKTGLGTEAFF. CDR3 bases: TGTGCCAGCAAAACAGGGTTGGGCACTGAAGCTTTCTTT.

The genes are TRBV7-3 and TRBJ2-2; D might be TRBD2 (5 bases). This CDR3 contains 17 residues. In germline, CDR1 is SGHTA, CDR2 FQGTGA. V was shortened by 0 bases and J by 3 bases, with 14 bases between the two germline ends. DNA for the CDR3: TGTGCCAGCAGCTTAACCCCCGGGAATAAGGACACCGGGGAGCTGTTTTTT. Its translation: CASSLTPGNKDTGELFF.

The chain employs TRBV27 and TRBJ2-7, with 7 nucleotides matching TRBD2. Trimming removed 6 bases from V and 4 bases from J; junction bases left unmatched: 6. The CDR3 runs to 13 residues. The germline V gene encodes CDR1 MNHEY and CDR2 SMNVEV (reference sequence). The DNA for the CDR3 is TGTGCCAGCAGAAAAGACGGGAGGTACGAGCAGTACGTC. It translates to CASRKDGRYEQYV.